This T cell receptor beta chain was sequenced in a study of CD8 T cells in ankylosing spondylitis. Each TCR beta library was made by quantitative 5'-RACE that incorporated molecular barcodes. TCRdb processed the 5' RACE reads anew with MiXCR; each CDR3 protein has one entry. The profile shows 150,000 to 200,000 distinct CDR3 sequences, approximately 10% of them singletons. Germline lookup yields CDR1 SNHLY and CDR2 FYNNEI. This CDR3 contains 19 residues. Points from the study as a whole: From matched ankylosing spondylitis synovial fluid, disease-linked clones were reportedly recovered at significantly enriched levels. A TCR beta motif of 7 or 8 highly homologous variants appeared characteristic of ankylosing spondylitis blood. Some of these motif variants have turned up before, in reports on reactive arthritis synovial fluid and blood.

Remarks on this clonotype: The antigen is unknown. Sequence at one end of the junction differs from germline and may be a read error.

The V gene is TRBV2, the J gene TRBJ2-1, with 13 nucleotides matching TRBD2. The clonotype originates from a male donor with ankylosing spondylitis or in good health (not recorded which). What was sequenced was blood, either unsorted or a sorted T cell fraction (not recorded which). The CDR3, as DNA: TGTACCAGCAGTTTAGAACTAGCGGGGGGGCCGGCACGCACAAATGAGCAGTTCTTC. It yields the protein CTSSLELAGGPARTNEQFF.